The 30 T cell receptor beta chains presented below share a single source sample, sequenced in a study of T cell repertoires in cytomegalovirus infection. TCRdb itself ran the reads through MiXCR, one entry per CDR3 protein. The sample yields approximately 910,000 distinct CDR3 sequences, approximately 30% seen once. Antigens for these TCRs are unknown. This specimen was cultured CD8+ T cells from PBMCs, taken from culture after CMV antigen stimulation. The source of these receptors is a human donor in good health (CMV status not recorded). Some clones in this sample may be carry-over from other donors' samples.

This clonotype has only a few counts. The rearrangement joins TRBV4-1 to TRBJ2-3; D may match TRBD1 or TRBD2 (6 bases each). The V gene lost 0 bases and the J gene lost 9 bases, with 16 bases spanning the gap. The CDR3 runs 15 residues. Germline-derived CDR1 and CDR2 are MGHRA and YSYEKL. The CDR3, as DNA: TGCGCCAGCAGCCAAGATGAAGGGGGAGGCCGCACGCAGTATTTT. Its translation: CASSQDEGGGRTQYF.

This clonotype turned up a few times. This rearrangement joins TRBV6-2 or TRBV6-3 to TRBJ2-7; 10 bases are a match to TRBD1. The CDR3 is 13 amino acids. Germline trimming cut 6 bases from V and 6 bases from J; bases unmatched to any gene: 5. Germline V CDR1 and CDR2: MNHEY, SVGEGT. The CDR3, as DNA: TGTGCCAGCAGCTTCGACAGGGGGCCCGAGCAGTACGTC. The encoded protein is CASSFDRGPEQYV.

On this clonotype: One end of the junction does not line up with germline, which may come from a read error. The CDR3 here is CASSILRGGPLDTEELFF. CDR3 DNA: TGTGCCAGTAGTATTCTGCGCGGGGGTCCCCTCGACACCGAGGAGCTGTTTTTT. The V and J genes are TRBV19 and TRBJ2-2; TRBD2 aligns across 7 bases. Germline lookup yields CDR1 LNHDA and CDR2 SQIVND (reference sequence). The CDR3 covers 18 residues.

This clonotype came up a few times. The rearrangement links TRBV6-8 to TRBJ2-3; D is perhaps TRBD1 or TRBD2 (6 bases each). This CDR3 spans 13 amino acids. Germline CDR1 is MNHGY and CDR2 is SAAAGT. Trimming left V 11 bases short and J 2 bases short, with 14 bases between. The CDR3 bases are TGTGCCGCTGGGGGGCGGATCACAGATACGCAGTATTTT. Its translation is CAAGGRITDTQYF.

This clonotype was recorded at least ten times. The chain couples TRBV7-2 to TRBJ2-7, with D perhaps matching TRBD1 (5 bases). This CDR3 has 12 residues. Germline V gene data show CDR1 as SGHTA and CDR2 as FQGNSA. V lost 5 bases and J 6 bases, leaving 11 bases between the germline ends. CDR3 sequence reads: CASSPQGREQYF. The DNA for the CDR3 is TGTGCCAGCAGCCCCCAGGGTCGCGAGCAGTACTTC.

This clonotype was recorded many times. CDR3: CASSYPGQIQETQYF. The CDR3 DNA follows: TGTGCCAGCAGTTACCCGGGACAAATCCAAGAGACCCAGTACTTC. V usage is TRBV7-2 and J usage is TRBJ2-5, with a tentative D call TRBD1 (6 bases). CDR3 length equals 15 residues. Trimming shortened V by 6 bases and J by 1 base, and 15 bases separated the two germline ends. CDR1 is SGHTA and CDR2 is FQGNSA in the germline V gene.

The V gene is TRBV7-2, the J gene TRBJ1-3; D remains unclear. Germline V lookup: CDR1 SGHTA, CDR2 FQGNSA. The CDR3 is 15 amino acids. V gave up 1 base and J gave up 0 bases, with 7 bases separating them. CDR3 amino acids: CASSLVDYSGNTIYF. The DNA for the CDR3 is TGTGCCAGCAGCTTAGTGGATTACTCTGGAAACACCATATATTTT.

The V call is TRBV27, the J call TRBJ2-7, with D perhaps matching TRBD1 (6 bases). V was cut by 6 bases and J by 3 bases, with 18 bases left in between. The CDR3 consists of 15 residues. Per germline, CDR1 MNHEY and CDR2 SMNVEV (reference sequence). This CDR3 is CASSLAGQGYYEQYF. CDR3 in DNA: TGTGCCAGCAGCCTGGCCGGGCAGGGGTACTACGAGCAGTACTTC.

There are a few counts of this clonotype. V gene TRBV19 combines with J gene TRBJ1-5; TRBD1 matches at 9 bases. V shed 9 bases, J shed 2 bases, and the junction held 2 bases outside the gene matches. The CDR3 has 13 residues. Germline V gene data show CDR1 as LNHDA and CDR2 as SQIVND (reference sequence). CDR3 in amino acids: CASDRGGNQPQHF. CDR3 sequence (DNA): TGTGCCAGCGACAGGGGGGGCAATCAGCCCCAGCATTTT. Combining the CDR3 with reference TRBV19 and TRBJ1-5 gives the whole variable domain DGGITQSPKYLFRKEGQNVTLSCEQNLNHDAMYWYRQDPGQGLRLIYYSQIVNDFQKGDIAEGYSVSREKKESFPLTVTSAQKNPTAFYLCASDRGGNQPQHFGDGTRLSIL.

This clonotype was seen a handful of times. The V gene is TRBV15, the J gene TRBJ2-3, with TRBD2 matching over 11 bases. The germline V gene has CDR1 LNHNV and CDR2 YYDKDF (reference sequence). V was clipped by 0 bases and J by 3 bases; unmatched bases: 5. The CDR3 runs 17 residues. Here the CDR3 reads CATSRDRLAGLTDTQYF. DNA of the CDR3: TGTGCCACCAGCAGAGATCGACTAGCGGGGCTTACAGATACGCAGTATTTT.

DNA of the CDR3: TGTGCCAGCAGTTTAGACGGAAACGAGCAGTACTTC. Translated, it gives CASSLDGNEQYF. J is TRBJ2-7 and V is TRBV5-4; D is unresolved. The germline gives CDR1 SGHNT, CDR2 YYREEE (reference sequence). This CDR3 is 12 amino acids long. Trimming removed 5 bases from V and 5 bases from J, with 11 bases in between.

A few counts support this clonotype. V is TRBV29-1 and J is TRBJ2-5; 12 bases fit TRBD1. Germline loops: CDR1 SQVTM, CDR2 ANQGSEA. CDR3 length: 17 amino acids. Unmatched junction bases numbered 15, after V lost 6 bases and J lost 4 bases. CDR3 in amino acids: CSVTASGTGGGGETQYF. CDR3 DNA: TGCAGCGTGACTGCCTCCGGGACAGGGGGCGGAGGAGAGACCCAGTACTTC.

The rearrangement uses TRBV11-2 and TRBJ1-1; D is ambiguous. This CDR3 is 13 amino acids long. Germline CDR1 is SGHAT and CDR2 is FQNNGV. Between the trimmed V and J ends, which lost 3 bases and 4 bases, there was a span of 9 bases. CDR3 loop: CASSFWRGTEAFF. DNA for the CDR3: TGTGCCAGCAGCTTTTGGAGAGGCACTGAAGCTTTCTTT.

A few counts support this clonotype. The genes are TRBV6-1 and TRBJ1-5, with TRBD1 matching over 8 bases. The CDR3 spans 14 residues. Germline V lookup: CDR1 MNHNS, CDR2 SASEGT. Trimming cost V 9 bases and J 0 bases; bases outside gene matches: 4. The CDR3 DNA sequence: TGTGCCAGTGTTGACAGGGGTAGCAATCAGCCCCAGCATTTT. Encoded protein: CASVDRGSNQPQHF.

CDR3 loop: CASSEDVGGHSYHTEAFF. The CDR3 DNA is TGTGCCAGCAGTGAAGACGTTGGGGGGCATTCATACCACACTGAAGCTTTCTTT. J is TRBJ1-1 and V is TRBV6-1; D possibly corresponds to TRBD1 (6 bases). The CDR3 is 18 amino acids. Germline CDR1 reads MNHNS; CDR2 reads SASEGT. The germline V and J ends were trimmed by 1 base and 3 bases, with 21 bases remaining between them.

This clonotype was detected a few times. The chain couples TRBV6-1 to TRBJ2-2; D is unclear. Germline V CDR1 and CDR2: MNHNS, SASEGT. CDR3 length: 17 residues. Trimming shortened V by 2 bases and J by 2 bases, and 15 bases separated the two germline ends. The DNA for the CDR3 is TGTGCCAGCAGTGAAAAATTGTGGACCCTCAACACCGGGGAGCTGTTTTTT. Amino acid sequence: CASSEKLWTLNTGELFF.

The chain carries TRBV27 and TRBJ2-1; 14 positions match TRBD2. J gave up 4 bases and V 6 bases, and 14 bases lay outside the gene matches. Germline values: CDR1 MNHEY, CDR2 SMNVEV (reference sequence). The CDR3 contains 19 residues. The CDR3 loop reads CASSAVPGLAGGAYNEQFF. CDR3 DNA sequence: TGTGCCAGCAGCGCTGTTCCTGGACTAGCGGGGGGCGCGTACAATGAGCAGTTCTTC.

The V gene is TRBV15, the J gene TRBJ2-1; 14 bases fit TRBD2. Unmatched junction bases numbered 5, after V lost 1 base and J lost 0 bases. CDR3 length: 19 residues. Germline loops: CDR1 LNHNV, CDR2 YYDKDF (reference sequence). CDR3 DNA sequence: TGTGCCACCAGCAGAGGGGGACTAGCGGGGGAAAGCTCCTACAATGAGCAGTTCTTC. Protein product: CATSRGGLAGESSYNEQFF.

CDR3 DNA: TGTGCCACCCAGGGCGGGGGACAGGTACTGGCGGCCACCTACGAGCAGTACTTC. It encodes CATQGGGQVLAATYEQYF. The chain employs TRBV7-9 and TRBJ2-7; TRBD1 is a possible D gene (8 bases). The CDR3 loop spans 18 amino acids. Germline CDR1 and CDR2: SEHNR and FQNEAQ (reference sequence). The germline V and J ends were trimmed by 10 bases and 2 bases, with 30 bases remaining between them.

The chain links TRBV5-4 to TRBJ2-1, with 8 nucleotides matching TRBD1. CDR3 length: 14 amino acids. Germline CDR1 SGHNT, CDR2 YYREEE (reference sequence). J gave up 4 bases and V 4 bases, and 4 bases lay outside the gene matches. The CDR3 region has the DNA TGTGCCAGCAGCGTGACAGGGGCGTACAATGAGCAGTTCTTC. Protein sequence: CASSVTGAYNEQFF.

The gene calls are TRBV2 and TRBJ2-7, with D unresolved. This CDR3 comprises 12 residues. Germline V gene data show CDR1 as SNHLY and CDR2 as FYNNEI. Trimming shortened V by 2 bases and J by 9 bases, and 11 bases separated the two germline ends. Here the CDR3 reads CASSETGSVQYV. CDR3 sequence (DNA): TGTGCCAGCAGTGAAACTGGGTCTGTGCAGTACGTC.

V and J are TRBV2 and TRBJ2-1, with TRBD2 identical over 10 bases. The CDR3 loop spans 17 amino acids. Per germline, CDR1 SNHLY and CDR2 FYNNEI. Unmatched junction bases numbered 6, after V lost 3 bases and J lost 1 base. CDR3 nucleotide sequence: TGTGCCAGCAGTGACATAACTAGCGGGGTTTCCTACAATGAGCAGTTCTTC. Encoded protein: CASSDITSGVSYNEQFF.

V usage is TRBV19 and J usage is TRBJ1-2; no clear D. Germline V gene sequence: CDR1 LNHDA, CDR2 SQIVND (reference sequence). The CDR3 has 13 residues. The V and J ends lost 3 bases and 3 bases respectively, with 8 bases between them. The CDR3 region has the DNA TGTGCCAGTAGTATCCCGACTTACTATGGCTACACCTTC. Translating gives CASSIPTYYGYTF.

This clonotype has only one observation. The chain employs TRBV7-3 and TRBJ2-7; D gene uncertain. With 4 bases removed from V and 6 bases from J, the gap between germline ends came to 10 bases. This CDR3 region has 12 residues. Germline CDR1 and CDR2: SGHTA and FQGTGA. This chain's CDR3 is CASSSSRSEQYF. The CDR3 DNA reads as TGTGCCAGCAGCTCATCCCGGTCCGAGCAGTACTTC.

The rearrangement uses TRBV5-4 and TRBJ1-1, with 8 nucleotides matching TRBD1. This CDR3 contains 12 residues. After removal of 4 bases from V and 11 bases from J, the junction contained 7 bases not matched to a gene. Germline CDR1 reads SGHNT; CDR2 reads YYREEE (reference sequence). DNA of the CDR3: TGTGCCAGCAGCGGTAACAGGGGGTCTGCTTTCTTT. Its protein is CASSGNRGSAFF.

The chain uses TRBV6-5 and TRBJ2-2; D gene uncertain. CDR3 length: 19 residues. Trimming took off 0 bases at V and 4 bases at J, with 21 bases between the two ends. CDR1 and CDR2 from the germline V gene are MNHEY and SVGAGI. The CDR3: CASSYSMLSSQRLTGELFF. CDR3 sequence (DNA): TGTGCCAGCAGTTACTCGATGTTGTCCAGCCAAAGACTCACCGGGGAGCTGTTTTTT.

This clonotype was found many times. The rearrangement uses TRBV6-2 or TRBV6-3 and TRBJ1-1; the D is unclear. There are 12 residues in the CDR3. The germline V gene has CDR1 MNHEY and CDR2 SVGEGT. V was trimmed by 7 bases and J by 6 bases, leaving 12 bases between them. CDR3 sequence (DNA): TGTGCCAGCACCTCATGGGGAGCTGAAGCTTTCTTT. Amino acids: CASTSWGAEAFF.

V usage is TRBV6-2 or TRBV6-3 and J usage is TRBJ2-5; 11 nucleotides align to TRBD2. Unmatched junction bases numbered 6, after V lost 5 bases and J lost 4 bases. The CDR3 contains 15 residues. Germline lookup yields CDR1 MNHEY and CDR2 SVGEGT. CDR3 coding DNA: TGTGCCAGCAGTCCTAGCGGGGGGCAGGGAGAGACCCAGTACTTC. The encoded protein is CASSPSGGQGETQYF.

The rearrangement uses TRBV29-1 and TRBJ2-7; 8 nucleotides align to TRBD2. The CDR3 has 14 amino acids. With V trimmed by 3 bases and J by 1 base, 5 bases remained unmatched. Germline CDR1 and CDR2: SQVTM and ANQGSEA. CDR3 region: CSVELAGSSYEQYF. DNA of the CDR3: TGCAGCGTTGAGCTAGCGGGTTCGTCCTACGAGCAGTACTTC.

A remark on this clonotype: One end of the junction varies from germline; a read error may be responsible. The chain couples TRBV7-4 to TRBJ2-1; TRBD1 aligns across 10 bases. This CDR3 has 11 residues. Germline V gives CDR1 SGHVT, CDR2 SQSDAQ. In nucleotides, the CDR3 is TGTGCCAGCAGCCTGACAGGGGGCCTTATCTTC. It encodes CASSLTGGLIF.